This TCR beta chain was found in a study of blood T cell repertoires in COVID-19. Study in general: Donors in the United States, Italy and Spain gave samples during acute or convalescent COVID-19. The analysed material was cDNA or gDNA that came from T cells, B-cell-depleted T cells, or PBMCs.

CDR1 is MNHNS, CDR2 SASEGT, per germline. The CDR3 covers 15 residues. V lost 5 bases and J 0 bases, leaving 11 bases between the germline ends. Methods used by the authors: Scientists estimated how many nucleated cells there were by amplifying reference gene primers. Clones were sequenced by immunoSEQ multiplex PCR, and TCRdb holds only the in-frame ones, with some missing. V, J and clone size are taken as reported in that table, and D and trimming were inferred from the DNA itself. The top ten clones hold less than 4.5% of a sample with more than 110,000 clones, 70% to 85% of them seen once. The TCR originated in a man in his sixties with acute or convalescent COVID-19. This chain uses TRBV6-1 with TRBJ1-5; TRBD1 is a possible D gene (6 bases). What was sequenced was peripheral blood. The CDR3 bases are TGTGCCAGCAGTCCCAGGGGCTATAGCAATCAGCCCCAGCATTTT. Its protein is CASSPRGYSNQPQHF.